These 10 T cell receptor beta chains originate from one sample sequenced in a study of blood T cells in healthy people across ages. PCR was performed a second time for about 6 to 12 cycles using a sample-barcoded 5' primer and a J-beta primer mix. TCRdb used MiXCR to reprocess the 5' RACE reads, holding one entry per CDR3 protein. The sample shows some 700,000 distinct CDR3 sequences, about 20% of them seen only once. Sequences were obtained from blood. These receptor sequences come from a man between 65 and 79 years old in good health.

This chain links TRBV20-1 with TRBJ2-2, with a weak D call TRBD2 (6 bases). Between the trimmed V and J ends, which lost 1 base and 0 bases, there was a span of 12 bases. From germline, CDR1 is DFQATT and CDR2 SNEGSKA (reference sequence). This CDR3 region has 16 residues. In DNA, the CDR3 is TGCAGTGCTAGAGCTAGCGACCGCGCGAACACCGGGGAGCTGTTTTTT. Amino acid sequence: CSARASDRANTGELFF.

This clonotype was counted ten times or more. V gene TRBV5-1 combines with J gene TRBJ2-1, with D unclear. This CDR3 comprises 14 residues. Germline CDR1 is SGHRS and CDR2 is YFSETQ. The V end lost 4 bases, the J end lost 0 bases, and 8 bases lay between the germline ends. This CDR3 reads CASSLDSSYNEQFF. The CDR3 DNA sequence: TGCGCCAGCAGCCTCGATAGCTCCTACAATGAGCAGTTCTTC.

The CDR3 loop is CSADRSDGREYNEQFF. The CDR3, as DNA: TGCAGTGCGGATAGGTCTGACGGGAGGGAATACAATGAGCAGTTCTTC. The chain has TRBV20-1 and TRBJ2-7; 8 bases are shared with TRBD2. The J call may be wrong; the DNA end is better matched by TRBJ2-1. From germline, CDR1 is DFQATT and CDR2 SNEGSKA (reference sequence). The length of the CDR3 is 16 residues.

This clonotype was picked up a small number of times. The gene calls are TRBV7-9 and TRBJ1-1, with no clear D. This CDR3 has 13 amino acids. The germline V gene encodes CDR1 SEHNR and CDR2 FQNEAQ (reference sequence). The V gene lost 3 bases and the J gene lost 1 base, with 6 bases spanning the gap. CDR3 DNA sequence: TGTGCCAGCAGCTTTGTGGAGAACACTGAAGCTTTCTTT. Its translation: CASSFVENTEAFF.

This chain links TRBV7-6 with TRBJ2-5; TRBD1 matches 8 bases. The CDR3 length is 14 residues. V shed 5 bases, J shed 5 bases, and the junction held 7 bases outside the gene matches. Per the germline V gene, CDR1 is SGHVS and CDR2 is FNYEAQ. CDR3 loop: CASSPGQGYETQYF. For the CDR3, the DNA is TGTGCCAGCAGCCCCGGACAGGGTTATGAGACCCAGTACTTC.

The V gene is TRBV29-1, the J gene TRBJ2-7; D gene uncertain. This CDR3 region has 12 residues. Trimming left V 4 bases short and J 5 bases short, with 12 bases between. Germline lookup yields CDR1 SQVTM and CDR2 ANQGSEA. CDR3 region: CSVVAVHNEQYF. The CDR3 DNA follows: TGCAGCGTTGTGGCAGTCCACAACGAGCAGTACTTC.

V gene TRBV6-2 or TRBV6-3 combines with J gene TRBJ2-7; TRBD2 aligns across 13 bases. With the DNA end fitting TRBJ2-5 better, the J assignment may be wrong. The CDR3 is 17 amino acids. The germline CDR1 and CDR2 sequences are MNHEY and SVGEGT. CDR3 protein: CASSRTSGGPGFGTQYF. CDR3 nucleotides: TGTGCCAGCAGCCGGACTAGCGGGGGACCTGGCTTCGGGACCCAGTACTTC.

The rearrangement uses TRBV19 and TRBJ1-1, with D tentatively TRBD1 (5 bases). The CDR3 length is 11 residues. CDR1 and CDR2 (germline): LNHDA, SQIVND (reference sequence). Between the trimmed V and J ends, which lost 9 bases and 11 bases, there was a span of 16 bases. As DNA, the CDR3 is TGTGCCAGCACGGGACCATTAGGGGCTTTCTTT. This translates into CASTGPLGAFF.

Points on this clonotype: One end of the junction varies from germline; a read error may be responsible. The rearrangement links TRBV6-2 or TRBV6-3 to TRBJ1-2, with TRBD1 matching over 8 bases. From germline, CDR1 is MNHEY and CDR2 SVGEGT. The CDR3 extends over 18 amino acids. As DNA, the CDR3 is TGTGCCAGCAGACGAACCCGGACAGGGAGCTGGACGAACTATGACTACACCTTC. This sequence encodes CASRRTRTGSWTNYDYTF.

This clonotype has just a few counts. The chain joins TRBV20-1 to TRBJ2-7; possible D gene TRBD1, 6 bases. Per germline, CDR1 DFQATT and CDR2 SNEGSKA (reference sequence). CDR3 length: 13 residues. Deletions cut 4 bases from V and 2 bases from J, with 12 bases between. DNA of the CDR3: TGCAGTGCTATCCGGGACACTCCCTACGAGCAGTACTTC. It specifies CSAIRDTPYEQYF.